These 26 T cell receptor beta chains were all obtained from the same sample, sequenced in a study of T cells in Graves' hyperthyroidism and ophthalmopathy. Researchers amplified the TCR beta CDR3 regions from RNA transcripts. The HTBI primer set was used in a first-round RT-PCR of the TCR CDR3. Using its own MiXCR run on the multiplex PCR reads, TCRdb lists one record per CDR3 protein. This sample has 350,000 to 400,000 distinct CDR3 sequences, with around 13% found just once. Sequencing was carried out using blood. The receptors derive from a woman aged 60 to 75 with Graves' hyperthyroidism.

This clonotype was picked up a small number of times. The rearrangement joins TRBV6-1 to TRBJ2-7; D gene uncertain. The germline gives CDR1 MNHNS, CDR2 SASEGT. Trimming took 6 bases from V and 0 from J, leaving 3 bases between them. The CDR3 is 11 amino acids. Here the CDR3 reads CASRGSYEQYF. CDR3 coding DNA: TGTGCCAGCAGGGGCTCCTACGAGCAGTACTTC.

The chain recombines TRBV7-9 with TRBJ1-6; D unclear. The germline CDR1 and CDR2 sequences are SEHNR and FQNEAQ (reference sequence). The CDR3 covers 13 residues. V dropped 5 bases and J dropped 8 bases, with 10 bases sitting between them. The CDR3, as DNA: TGTGCCAGCAGCCCTCCCGGGGATTCACCCCTCCACTTT. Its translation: CASSPPGDSPLHF.

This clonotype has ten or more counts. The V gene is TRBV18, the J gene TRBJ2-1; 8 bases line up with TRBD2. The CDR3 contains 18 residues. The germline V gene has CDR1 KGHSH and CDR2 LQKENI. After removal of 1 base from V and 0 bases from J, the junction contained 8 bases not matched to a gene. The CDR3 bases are TGTGCCAGCTCACCACAGTCTGACAGCGGGAGCTCCTACAATGAGCAGTTCTTC. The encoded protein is CASSPQSDSGSSYNEQFF.

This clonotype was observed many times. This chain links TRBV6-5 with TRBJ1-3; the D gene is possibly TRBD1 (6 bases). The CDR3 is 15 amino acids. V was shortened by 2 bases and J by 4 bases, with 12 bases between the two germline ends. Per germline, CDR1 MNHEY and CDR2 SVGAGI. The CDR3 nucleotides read TGTGCCAGCAGTTACCGAACAGGGCTCGGAAACACCATATATTTT. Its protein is CASSYRTGLGNTIYF.

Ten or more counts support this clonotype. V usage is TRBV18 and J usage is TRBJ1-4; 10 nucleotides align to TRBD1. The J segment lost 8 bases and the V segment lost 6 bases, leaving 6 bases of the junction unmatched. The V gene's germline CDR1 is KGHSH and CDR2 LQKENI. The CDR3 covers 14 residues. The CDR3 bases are TGTGCCAGCTCTCCCGGGACAGGGGACGAAAAACTGTTTTTT. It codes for CASSPGTGDEKLFF.

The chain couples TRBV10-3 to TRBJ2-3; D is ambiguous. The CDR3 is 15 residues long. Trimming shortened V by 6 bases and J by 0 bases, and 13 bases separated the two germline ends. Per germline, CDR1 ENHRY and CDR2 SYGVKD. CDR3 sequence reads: CAISPRVPSTDTQYF. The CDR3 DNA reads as TGTGCCATCAGCCCCCGGGTACCTAGCACAGATACGCAGTATTTT.

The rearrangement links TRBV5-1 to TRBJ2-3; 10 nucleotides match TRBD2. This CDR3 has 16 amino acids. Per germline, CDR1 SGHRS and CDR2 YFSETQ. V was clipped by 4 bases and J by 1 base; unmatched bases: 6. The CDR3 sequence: CASSPGTSARTDTQYF. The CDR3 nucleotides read TGCGCCAGCAGCCCAGGGACTAGCGCTCGCACAGATACGCAGTATTTT.

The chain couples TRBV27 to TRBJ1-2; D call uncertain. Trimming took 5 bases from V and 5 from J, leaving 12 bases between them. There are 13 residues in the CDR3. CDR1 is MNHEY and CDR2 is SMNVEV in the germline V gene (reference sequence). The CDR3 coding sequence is TGTGCCAGCAGTCCGCGTAGCCTGTATGGCTACACCTTC. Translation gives CASSPRSLYGYTF.

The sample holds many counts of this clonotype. The CDR3 loop is CSARGIPGYEQYF. The CDR3 nucleotides are TGCAGTGCTAGGGGCATCCCGGGCTACGAGCAGTACTTC. The chain employs TRBV20-1 and TRBJ2-7; D is unclear. Trimming stripped 3 bases from V and 3 bases from J, with 12 bases between. Germline CDR1 and CDR2: DFQATT and SNEGSKA (reference sequence). The length of the CDR3 is 13 residues.

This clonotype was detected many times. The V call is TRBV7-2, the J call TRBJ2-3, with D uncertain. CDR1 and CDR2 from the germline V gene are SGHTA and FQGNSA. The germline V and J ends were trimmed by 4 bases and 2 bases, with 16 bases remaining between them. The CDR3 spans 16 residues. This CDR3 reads CASSSSTLISTDTQYF. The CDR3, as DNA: TGTGCCAGCAGCTCCTCGACCCTGATCTCCACAGATACGCAGTATTTT.

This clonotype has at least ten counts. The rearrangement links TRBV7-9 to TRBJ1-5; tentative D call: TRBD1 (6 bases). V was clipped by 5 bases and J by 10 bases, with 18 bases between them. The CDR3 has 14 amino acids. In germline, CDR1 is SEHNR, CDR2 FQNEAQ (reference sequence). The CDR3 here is CASSPDSGTIPQHF. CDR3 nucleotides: TGTGCCAGCAGCCCCGACAGTGGGACAATACCCCAGCATTTT.

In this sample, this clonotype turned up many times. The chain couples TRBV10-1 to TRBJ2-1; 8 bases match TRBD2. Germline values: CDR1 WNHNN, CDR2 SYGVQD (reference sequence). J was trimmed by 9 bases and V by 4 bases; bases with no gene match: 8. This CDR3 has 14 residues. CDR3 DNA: TGCGCCAGCAGTGGTGGGACTAGTTTAGGTGAGCAGTTCTTC. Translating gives CASSGGTSLGEQFF.

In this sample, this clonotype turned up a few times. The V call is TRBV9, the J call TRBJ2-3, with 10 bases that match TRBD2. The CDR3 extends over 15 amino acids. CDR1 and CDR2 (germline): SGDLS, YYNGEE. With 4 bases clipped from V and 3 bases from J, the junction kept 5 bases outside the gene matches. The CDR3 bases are TGTGCCAGCAGCCCTAGCGGGGGTGGTACAGATACGCAGTATTTT. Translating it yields CASSPSGGGTDTQYF.

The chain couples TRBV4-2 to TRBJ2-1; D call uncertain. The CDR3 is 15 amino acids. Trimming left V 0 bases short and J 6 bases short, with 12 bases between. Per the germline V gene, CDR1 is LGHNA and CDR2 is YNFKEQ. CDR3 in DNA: TGTGCCAGCAGCCAAGAAGGTTGGCGGATCAATGAGCAGTTCTTC. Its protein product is CASSQEGWRINEQFF.

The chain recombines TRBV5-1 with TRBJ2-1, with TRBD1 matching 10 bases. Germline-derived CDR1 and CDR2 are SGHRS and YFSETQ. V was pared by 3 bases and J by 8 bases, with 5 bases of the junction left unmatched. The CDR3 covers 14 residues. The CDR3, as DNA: TGCGCCAGCAGCTCGGGACAGGGGAAAGATGAGCAGTTCTTC. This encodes CASSSGQGKDEQFF.

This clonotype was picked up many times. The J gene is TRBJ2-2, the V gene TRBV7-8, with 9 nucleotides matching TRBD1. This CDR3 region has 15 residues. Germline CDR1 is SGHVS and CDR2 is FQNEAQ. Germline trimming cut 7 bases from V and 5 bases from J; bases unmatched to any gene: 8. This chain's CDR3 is CASTGDRVFTGELFF. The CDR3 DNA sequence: TGTGCCAGCACCGGGGACAGGGTTTTTACCGGGGAGCTGTTTTTT. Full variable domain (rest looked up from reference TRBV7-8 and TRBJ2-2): GAGVSQSPRYKVAKRGQDVALRCDPISGHVSLFWYQQALGQGPEFLTYFQNEAQLDKSGLPSDRFFAERPEGSVSTLKIQRTQQEDSAVYLCASTGDRVFTGELFFGEGSRLTVL.

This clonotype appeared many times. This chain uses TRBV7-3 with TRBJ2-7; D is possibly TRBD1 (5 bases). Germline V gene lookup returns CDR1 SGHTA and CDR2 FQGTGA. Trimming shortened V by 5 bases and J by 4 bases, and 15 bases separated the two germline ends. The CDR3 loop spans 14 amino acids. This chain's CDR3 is CASSTGRRGYEQYF. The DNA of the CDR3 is TGTGCCAGCAGCACCGGCCGAAGGGGATACGAGCAGTACTTC.

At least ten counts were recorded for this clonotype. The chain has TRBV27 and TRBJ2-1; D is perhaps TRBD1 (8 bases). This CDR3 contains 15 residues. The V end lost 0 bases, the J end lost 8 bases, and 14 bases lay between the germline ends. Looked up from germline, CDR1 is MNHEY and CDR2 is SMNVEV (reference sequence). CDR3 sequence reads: CASSLSRTGRDEQFF. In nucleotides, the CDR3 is TGTGCCAGCAGTTTATCGAGGACAGGGAGGGATGAGCAGTTCTTC.

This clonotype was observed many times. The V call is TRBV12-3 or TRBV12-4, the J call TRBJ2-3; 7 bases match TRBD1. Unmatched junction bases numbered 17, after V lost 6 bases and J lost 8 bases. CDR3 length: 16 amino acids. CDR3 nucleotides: TGTGCCAGCAGGGGGAACAGGGGTCGAGGCGTGGGTACGCAGTATTTT. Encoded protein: CASRGNRGRGVGTQYF.

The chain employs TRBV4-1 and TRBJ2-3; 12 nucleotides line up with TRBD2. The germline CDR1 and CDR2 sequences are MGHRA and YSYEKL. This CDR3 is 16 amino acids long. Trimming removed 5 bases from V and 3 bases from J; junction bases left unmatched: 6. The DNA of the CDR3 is TGCGCCAGCAGCTACCTAGCGGGAGGGAGAACAGATACGCAGTATTTT. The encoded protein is CASSYLAGGRTDTQYF.

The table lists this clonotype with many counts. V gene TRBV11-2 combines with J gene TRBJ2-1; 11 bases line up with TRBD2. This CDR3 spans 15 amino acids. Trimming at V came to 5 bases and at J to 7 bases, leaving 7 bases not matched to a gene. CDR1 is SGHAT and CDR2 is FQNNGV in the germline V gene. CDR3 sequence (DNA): TGTGCCAGCAGCAGACTAGCGGGAAGTAAAAATGAGCAGTTCTTC. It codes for CASSRLAGSKNEQFF.

The CDR3 spells CASSIPSFGEQYF. The CDR3 nucleotides are TGTGCCAGTAGTATACCCTCTTTTGGTGAGCAGTACTTC. V and J are TRBV19 and TRBJ2-7, with unresolved D. CDR3 length equals 13 residues. The germline gives CDR1 LNHDA, CDR2 SQIVND (reference sequence). Trimming removed 2 bases from V and 7 bases from J, with 12 bases in between.

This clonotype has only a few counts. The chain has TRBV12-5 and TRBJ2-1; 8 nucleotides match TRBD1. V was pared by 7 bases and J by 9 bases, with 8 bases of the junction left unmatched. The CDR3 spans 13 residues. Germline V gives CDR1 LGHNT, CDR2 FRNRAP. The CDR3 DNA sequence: TGTGCTAGTGTTCAACAGGGGGGCGGTGAGCAGTTCTTC. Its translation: CASVQQGGGEQFF.

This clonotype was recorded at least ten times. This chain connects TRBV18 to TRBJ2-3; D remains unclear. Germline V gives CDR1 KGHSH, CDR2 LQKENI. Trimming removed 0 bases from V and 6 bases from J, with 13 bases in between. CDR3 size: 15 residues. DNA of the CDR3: TGTGCCAGCTCACCACCTAGTCTAAACGGGGATACGCAGTATTTT. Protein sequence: CASSPPSLNGDTQYF.

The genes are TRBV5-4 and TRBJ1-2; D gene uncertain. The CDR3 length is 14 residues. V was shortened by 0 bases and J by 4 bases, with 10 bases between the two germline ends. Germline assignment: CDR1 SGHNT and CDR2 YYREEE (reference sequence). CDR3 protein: CASSLVLGGYGYTF. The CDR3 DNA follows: TGTGCCAGCAGCTTGGTCCTGGGCGGCTATGGCTACACCTTC.

CDR3 nucleotides: TGTGCCAGCAGCTTGGGGGGGAGGGCCCGTGAGACCCAGTACTTC. It encodes CASSLGGRARETQYF. The chain carries TRBV5-4 and TRBJ2-5; 7 bases align to TRBD2. Unmatched junction bases numbered 7, after V lost 0 bases and J lost 5 bases. Germline-derived CDR1 and CDR2 are SGHNT and YYREEE (reference sequence). The CDR3 is made up of 15 amino acids. Full variable domain (remainder filled in from reference TRBV5-4 and TRBJ2-5): ETGVTQSPTHLIKTRGQQVTLRCSSQSGHNTVSWYQQALGQGPQFIFQYYREEENGRGNFPPRFSGLQFPNYSSELNVNALELDDSALYLCASSLGGRARETQYFGPGTRLLVL.